The rows below give T cell receptor beta chains drawn from one sample of a study of long-term antiretroviral therapy in people with HIV. Clones were read by immunoSEQ multiplex PCR, and TCRdb kept only the in-frame ones, dropping some. This sample has 30,000 to 40,000 clones; about four fifths occur once, and the top ten carry roughly 7.3%. The specimen comprised unsorted PBMCs, sampled 0.4 years before starting antiretroviral therapy. Receptors were obtained from a man aged 18-30 years with HIV. The conserved cysteine and the conserved F or W are not part of the CDR3 here.

V gene	CDR3 length	J gene	CDR3 protein
TRBV5-1	11	TRBJ2-4	ASSIGGDRAKF
TRBV15	16	TRBJ1-5	ATSRRLLKGVRNQPQH
TRBV5-6	14	TRBJ2-2	ASRWAGPVNTGELF
TRBV30	13	TRBJ2-7	AWSVPVRTGGEQY
TRBV29-1	11	TRBJ1-2	SVEVPGVYGYT
TRBV9	16	TRBJ2-1	ASSQPRASGDSYNEQF
TRBV7-9	10	TRBJ2-7	ASSLVEIEQY
TRBV4-1	12	TRBJ2-7	ASSQVGYSYEQY
TRBV6-5	10	TRBJ1-6	ASSYGNSPLH
TRBV6-1	12	TRBJ1-2	ASRGTGGMGGYT
TRBV4-2	12	TRBJ2-7	ASSQGTSYYEQY
TRBV28	12	TRBJ2-7	ASSFVDSSYEQY
TRBV5-1	14	TRBJ2-7	ASSRGLAGDSYEQY
TRBV6-4	16	TRBJ1-1	ASSDSFPEAYKNTEAF
TRBV2	13	TRBJ1-5	ASSEARTANQPQH
TRBV27	12	TRBJ2-1	ASSLTSGGGEQF
TRBV28	14	TRBJ1-4	ASSPTFGTKVEKLF
TRBV27	13	TRBJ2-7	ASSLAGAFSYEQY
TRBV11-2	12	TRBJ1-2	ASSQGQGAGGYT
TRBV7-3	13	TRBJ1-4	ASSLSPGVGEKLF
TRBV7-2	10	TRBJ2-1	ASSGAGREQF
TRBV28	9	TRBJ1-2	ATTGSYGYT
TRBV6-5	11	TRBJ1-2	ASSTLRGDGYT
TRBV6-1	11	TRBJ1-4	ASSLSFNEKLF
TRBV28	11	TRBJ2-1	ASSSRGYNEQF
TRBV7-9	13	TRBJ2-5	ASSWGLAGGETQY
TRBV19	11	TRBJ1-5	ASGRQGNQPQH
TRBV18	15	TRBJ2-7	ASSTRPLAGYSYEQY
TRBV10-3	12	TRBJ1-5	AISESVGSQPQH
TRBV30	16	TRBJ2-7	AWSPIHRTLGPPREQY
TRBV2	12	TRBJ1-5	ASSGTGASQPQH
TRBV7-2	13	TRBJ1-3	ASSSTGGPGNTIY
TRBV25-1	13	TRBJ1-3	ASSVGQGAGNTIY
TRBV28	16	TRBJ2-2	ASKVTSPGGRKGGELF
TRBV2	12	TRBJ1-1	ASSGSSMNTEAF
TRBV9	12	TRBJ2-5	ASSDDWSLETQY
TRBV30	12	TRBJ1-2	ARESGTIDYGYT
TRBV10-3	12	TRBJ2-7	AIATGTGAYEQY
TRBV7-9	11	TRBJ1-1	ASSLLSTIEAF
TRBV5-4	14	TRBJ1-3	ASSLGTGSSGNTIY
TRBV7-9	11	TRBJ1-1	ASSQGVAIGAF
TRBV7-9	13	TRBJ2-5	ASSLARGAGETQY
TRBV28	10	TRBJ1-5	ASSLSQQPQH
TRBV7-2	11	TRBJ2-7	ASSPQGWDEQY
TRBV18	12	TRBJ1-5	ASSPGQFDQPQH
TRBV5-1	10	TRBJ1-2	ASSLAGECYT
TRBV19	12	TRBJ2-5	ASSMIGAGETQY
TRBV7-8	12	TRBJ2-2	ASSVGTGGGELF
TRBV18	15	TRBJ1-2	ASSPPLGRDKLYGYT